Below, one T cell receptor (beta chain) is given with its context. The antigen it binds to is not known. One base away there is no much larger clone; base qualities are not given. This sample was included in a study of T cell repertoires in ileal Crohn's disease (dated by TCRdb to between 2018 and 2021). The study in broad terms: The median duration of disease was roughly 7.6 years, and at the time of surgery roughly a third of patients were active smokers. All patients had surgery for a complication: stricturing disease in 61% and penetrating disease in around 39%. Postoperative therapy was given to about half of the patients, with thiopurines administered to over 10 patients and anti-TNF agents administered to fewer than 20 patients. Endoscopic postoperative recurrence was defined by a Rutgeerts score above i0. A prospective multicentre cohort supplied the approximately 56 Crohn's disease patients whose TCR repertoires were analysed. A total of around 150 mucosal samples from around 57 patients were sequenced, collected from several sites on the surgical specimen as well as at postoperative endoscopy. The study ran alongside a multicentre cohort designed to identify predictors of early endoscopic recurrence after ileocolonic resection.

Adults with ileal or ileocolonic Crohn's disease for whom ileocolonic resection was indicated were considered eligible. Before DNA extraction, whole ileal mucosal biopsies were kept frozen at -80 degrees C. Genomic DNA was isolated from frozen whole biopsies using a TRizol-based method, and the DNA was quantified with a NanoDrop 2000 spectrophotometer. General conclusions and limits of the study: Compared with CD4 T cells, sorted CD8 T cells held more high-frequency clones, which suggests that the mucosal expansions were mostly CD8. Mucosal CD4 and CD8 T cells were sorted and sequenced only in a subgroup of patients, the size of which was not stated. Endoscopic recurrence was found to be associated with higher high-frequency clone percentages at surgery, and recurrence was observed in all patients with clonality above 26.8% (18/57). A significantly higher proportion of clonal expansions was observed in active smokers at surgery than in non-smokers (approximately 28% vs 17%, p=0.02).

The V end loses 4 bases and the J end loses 8 bases, and a stretch of 11 bases separates them. The CDR3 has 12 amino acids, counting the end cysteine and phenylalanine. Just CDR3 DNA is preserved here, 36 bases in frame from base 1. Based on the germline V gene, the CDR1 and CDR2 sequences are MGHRA and YSYEKL. For commercial TCRB immunosequencing, around 0.5 micrograms of biopsy DNA were submitted for each sample. Adaptive Biotechnology amplified CDR3 regions from genomic DNA with a two-step multiplex PCR that controlled for amplification bias. The first PCR used primers for every V and J gene segment; the second PCR added barcodes and Illumina adapters. CDR3 libraries were sequenced on an Illumina instrument. For the original study's pipeline: Analysis combined the vendor-provided pipelines with custom analysis of raw data in R/Bioconductor under R version 3.3.0. Clonality, which ranges from 0 to 1, was calculated as the inverse of the normalised Shannon entropy across all productive clones. High-frequency clones were defined as the repertoire share of the top 100 clones, retaining only clones passing a 95% confidence test. Overlap between samples was measured with the Morisita-Horn index, while repertoire diversity was measured with the Simpson index. What TCRdb holds here is the immuneACCESS table cut down to in-frame rearrangements. Part of the clones is not present; checked against another copy, under half of the missing clones reflect an unresolved V gene, and the others are unexplained. V and J calls and clone size follow that table, whereas D and trimming were derived from the DNA. In this sample the table shows around 5,000 clones, around 80% of which occur a single time. In total, the top ten clones hold over 9.5% of the sample.

The sequence was collected from an adult with Crohn's disease. The sample comprised ileal tissue. This receptor chain uses TRBV4-1 and TRBJ1-2, and possibly TRBD1, on 5 matching bases. The DNA is as follows: TGCGCCAGCAGCCTTACGGGGGTCGGCTACACCTTC. Its product reads: CASSLTGVGYTF.